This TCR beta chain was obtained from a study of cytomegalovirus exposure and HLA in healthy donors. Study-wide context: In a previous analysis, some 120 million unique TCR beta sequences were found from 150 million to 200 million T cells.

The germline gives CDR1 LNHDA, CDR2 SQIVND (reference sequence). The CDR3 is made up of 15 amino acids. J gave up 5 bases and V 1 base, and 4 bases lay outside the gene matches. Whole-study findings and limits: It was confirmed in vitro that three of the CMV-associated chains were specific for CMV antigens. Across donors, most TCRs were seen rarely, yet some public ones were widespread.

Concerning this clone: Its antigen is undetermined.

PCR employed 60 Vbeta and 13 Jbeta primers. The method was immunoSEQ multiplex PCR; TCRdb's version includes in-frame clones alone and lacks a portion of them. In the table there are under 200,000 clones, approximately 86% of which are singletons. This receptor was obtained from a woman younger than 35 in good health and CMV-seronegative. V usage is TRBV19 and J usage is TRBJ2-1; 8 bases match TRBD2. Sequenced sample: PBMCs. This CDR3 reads CASSIVSGTHNEQFF. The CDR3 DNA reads TGTGCCAGTAGTATAGTTAGCGGGACCCACAATGAGCAGTTCTTC. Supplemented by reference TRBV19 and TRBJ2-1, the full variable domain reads DGGITQSPKYLFRKEGQNVTLSCEQNLNHDAMYWYRQDPGQGLRLIYYSQIVNDFQKGDIAEGYSVSREKKESFPLTVTSAQKNPTAFYLCASSIVSGTHNEQFFGPGTRLTVL.